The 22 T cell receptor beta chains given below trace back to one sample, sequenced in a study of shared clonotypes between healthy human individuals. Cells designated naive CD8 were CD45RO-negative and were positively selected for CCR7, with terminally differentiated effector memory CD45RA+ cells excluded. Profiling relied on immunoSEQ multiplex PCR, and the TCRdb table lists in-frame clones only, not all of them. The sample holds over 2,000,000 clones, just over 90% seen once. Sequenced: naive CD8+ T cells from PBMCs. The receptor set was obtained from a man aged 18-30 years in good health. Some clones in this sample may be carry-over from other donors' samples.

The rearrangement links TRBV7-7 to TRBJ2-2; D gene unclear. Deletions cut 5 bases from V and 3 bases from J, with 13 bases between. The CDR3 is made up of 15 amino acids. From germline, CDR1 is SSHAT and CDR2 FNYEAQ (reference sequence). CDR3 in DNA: TGTGCCAGCAGCCCCTCAACTGGTTACACCGGGGAGCTGTTTTTT. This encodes CASSPSTGYTGELFF. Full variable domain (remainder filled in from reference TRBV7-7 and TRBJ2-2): GAGVSQSPRYKVTKRGQDVTLRCDPISSHATLYWYQQALGQGPEFLTYFNYEAQPDKSGLPSDRFSAERPEGSISTLTIQRTEQRDSAMYRCASSPSTGYTGELFFGEGSRLTVL.

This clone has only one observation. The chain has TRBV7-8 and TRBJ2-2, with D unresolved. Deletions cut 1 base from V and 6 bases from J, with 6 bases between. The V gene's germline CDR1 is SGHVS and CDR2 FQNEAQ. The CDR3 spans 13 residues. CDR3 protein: CASSLEFPGELFF. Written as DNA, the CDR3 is TGTGCCAGCAGCTTAGAATTTCCCGGGGAGCTGTTTTTT.

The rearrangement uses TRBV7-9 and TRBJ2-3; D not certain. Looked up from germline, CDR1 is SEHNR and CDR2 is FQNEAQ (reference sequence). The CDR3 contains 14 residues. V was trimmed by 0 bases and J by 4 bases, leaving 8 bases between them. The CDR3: CASSLAQPADTQYF. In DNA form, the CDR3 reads TGTGCCAGCAGCTTAGCCCAGCCTGCAGATACGCAGTATTTT.

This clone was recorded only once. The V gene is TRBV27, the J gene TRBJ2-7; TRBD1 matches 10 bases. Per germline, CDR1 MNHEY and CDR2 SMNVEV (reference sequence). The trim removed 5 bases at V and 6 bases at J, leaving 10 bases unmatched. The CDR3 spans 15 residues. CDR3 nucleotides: TGTGCCAGCAGTCCTCCCCCGACAGGGGGCTCCGAGCAGTACTTC. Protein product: CASSPPPTGGSEQYF.

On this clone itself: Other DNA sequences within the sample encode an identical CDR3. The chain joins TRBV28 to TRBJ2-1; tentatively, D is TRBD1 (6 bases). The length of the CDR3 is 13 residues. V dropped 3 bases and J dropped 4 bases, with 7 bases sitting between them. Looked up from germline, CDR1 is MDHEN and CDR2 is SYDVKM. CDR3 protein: CASSFGTYNEQFF. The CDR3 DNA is TGTGCCAGCAGTTTCGGGACATACAATGAGCAGTTCTTC. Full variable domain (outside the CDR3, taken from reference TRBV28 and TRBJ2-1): DVKVTQSSRYLVKRTGEKVFLECVQDMDHENMFWYRQDPGLGLRLIYFSYDVKMKEKGDIPEGYSVSREKKERFSLILESASTNQTSMYLCASSFGTYNEQFFGPGTRLTVL.

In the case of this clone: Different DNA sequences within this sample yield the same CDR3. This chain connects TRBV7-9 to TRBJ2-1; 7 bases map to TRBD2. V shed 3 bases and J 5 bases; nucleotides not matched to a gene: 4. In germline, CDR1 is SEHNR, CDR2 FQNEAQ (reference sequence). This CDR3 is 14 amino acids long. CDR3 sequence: CASSFSSGDNEQFF. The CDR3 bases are TGTGCCAGCAGCTTTTCTAGCGGAGACAATGAGCAGTTCTTC.

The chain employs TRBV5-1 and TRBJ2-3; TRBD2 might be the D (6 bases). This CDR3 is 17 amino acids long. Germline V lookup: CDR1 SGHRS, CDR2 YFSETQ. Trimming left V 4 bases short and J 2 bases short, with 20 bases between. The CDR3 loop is CASSPPQVGRPTDTQYF. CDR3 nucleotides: TGCGCCAGCAGCCCCCCCCAGGTCGGGAGACCCACAGATACGCAGTATTTT.

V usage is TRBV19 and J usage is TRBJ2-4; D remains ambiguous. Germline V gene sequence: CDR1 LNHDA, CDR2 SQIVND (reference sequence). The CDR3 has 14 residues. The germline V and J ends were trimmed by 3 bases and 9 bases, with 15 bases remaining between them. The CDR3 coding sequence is TGTGCCAGTAGTATCGACCTTCCGGGCGGCATTCAGTACTTC. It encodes CASSIDLPGGIQYF.

CDR3 in DNA: TGTGCCACCAGCAGAGATCTGGGTGGCCCTGGAAACACCATATATTTT. It encodes CATSRDLGGPGNTIYF. The chain has TRBV15 and TRBJ1-3; D gene unclear. The CDR3 is 16 amino acids. V lost 0 bases and J lost 2, with 11 bases in between. Germline V gene data show CDR1 as LNHNV and CDR2 as YYDKDF (reference sequence). The full variable domain, its missing parts supplied by reference TRBV15 and TRBJ1-3, is DAMVIQNPRYQVTQFGKPVTLSCSQTLNHNVMYWYQQKSSQAPKLLFHYYDKDFNNEADTPDNFQSRRPNTSFCFLDIRSPGLGDTAMYLCATSRDLGGPGNTIYFGEGSWLTVV.

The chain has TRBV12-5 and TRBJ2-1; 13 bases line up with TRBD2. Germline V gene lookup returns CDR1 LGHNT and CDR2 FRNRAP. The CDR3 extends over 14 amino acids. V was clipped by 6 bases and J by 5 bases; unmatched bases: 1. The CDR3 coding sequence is TGTGCTAGTGGGGGGACTAGCGGGAACAATGAGCAGTTCTTC. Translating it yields CASGGTSGNNEQFF.

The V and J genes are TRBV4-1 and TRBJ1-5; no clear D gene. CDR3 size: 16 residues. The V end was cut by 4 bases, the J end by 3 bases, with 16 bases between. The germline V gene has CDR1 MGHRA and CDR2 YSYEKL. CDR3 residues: CASSREAGRVNQPQHF. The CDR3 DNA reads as TGCGCCAGCAGCCGTGAGGCTGGGAGGGTCAATCAGCCCCAGCATTTT.

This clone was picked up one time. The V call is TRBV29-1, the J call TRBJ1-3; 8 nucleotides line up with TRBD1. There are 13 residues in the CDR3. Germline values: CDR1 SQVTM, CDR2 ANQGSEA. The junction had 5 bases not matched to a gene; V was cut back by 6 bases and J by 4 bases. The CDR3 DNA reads TGCAGCGTAGGGACAGGTTCCGGAAACACCATATATTTT. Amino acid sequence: CSVGTGSGNTIYF.

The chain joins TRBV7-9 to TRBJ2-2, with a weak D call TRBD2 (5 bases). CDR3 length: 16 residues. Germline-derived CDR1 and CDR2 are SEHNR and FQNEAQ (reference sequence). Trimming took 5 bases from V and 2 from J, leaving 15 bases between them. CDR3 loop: CASSRSDWINTGELFF. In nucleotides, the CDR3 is TGTGCCAGCAGCCGTTCGGACTGGATTAACACCGGGGAGCTGTTTTTT. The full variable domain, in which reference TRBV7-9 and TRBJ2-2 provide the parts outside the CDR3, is DTGVSQNPRHKITKRGQNVTFRCDPISEHNRLYWYRQTLGQGPEFLTYFQNEAQLEKSRLLSDRFSAERPKGSFSTLEIQRTEQGDSAMYLCASSRSDWINTGELFFGEGSRLTVL.

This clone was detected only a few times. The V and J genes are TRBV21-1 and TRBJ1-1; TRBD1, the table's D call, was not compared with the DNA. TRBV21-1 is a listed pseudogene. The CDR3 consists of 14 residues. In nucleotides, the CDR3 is TGTGCCAGCAGCAAAGAAGGGGAGAACACTGAAGCTTTCTTT. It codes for CASSKEGENTEAFF.

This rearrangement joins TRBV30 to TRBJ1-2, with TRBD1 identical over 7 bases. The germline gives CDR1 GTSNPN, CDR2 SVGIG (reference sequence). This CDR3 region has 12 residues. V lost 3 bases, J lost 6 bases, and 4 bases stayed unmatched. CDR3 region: CAWSTGANGYTF. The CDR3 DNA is TGTGCCTGGAGCACAGGGGCTAATGGCTACACCTTC.

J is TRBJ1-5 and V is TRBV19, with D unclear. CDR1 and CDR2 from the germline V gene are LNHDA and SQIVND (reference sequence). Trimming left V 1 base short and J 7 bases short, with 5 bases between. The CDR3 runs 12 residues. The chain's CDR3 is CASSIARQPQHF. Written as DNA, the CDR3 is TGTGCCAGTAGTATAGCTAGGCAGCCCCAGCATTTT. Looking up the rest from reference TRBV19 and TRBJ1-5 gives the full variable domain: DGGITQSPKYLFRKEGQNVTLSCEQNLNHDAMYWYRQDPGQGLRLIYYSQIVNDFQKGDIAEGYSVSREKKESFPLTVTSAQKNPTAFYLCASSIARQPQHFGDGTRLSIL.

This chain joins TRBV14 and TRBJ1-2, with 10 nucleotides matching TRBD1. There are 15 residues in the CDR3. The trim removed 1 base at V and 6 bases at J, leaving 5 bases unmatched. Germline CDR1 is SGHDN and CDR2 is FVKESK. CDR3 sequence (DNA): TGTGCCAGCAGCCAAGCCAGGACAGGGGGACATGGCTACACCTTC. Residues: CASSQARTGGHGYTF.

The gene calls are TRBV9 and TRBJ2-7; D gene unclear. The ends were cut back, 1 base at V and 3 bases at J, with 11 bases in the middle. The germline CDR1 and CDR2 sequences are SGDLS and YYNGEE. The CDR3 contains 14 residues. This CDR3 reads CASSVYGGSYEQYF. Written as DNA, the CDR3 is TGTGCCAGCAGCGTATATGGTGGAAGCTACGAGCAGTACTTC. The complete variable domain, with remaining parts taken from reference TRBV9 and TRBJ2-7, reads DSGVTQTPKHLITATGQRVTLRCSPRSGDLSVYWYQQSLDQGLQFLIQYYNGEERAKGNILERFSAQQFPDLHSELNLSSLELGDSALYFCASSVYGGSYEQYFGPGTRLTVT.

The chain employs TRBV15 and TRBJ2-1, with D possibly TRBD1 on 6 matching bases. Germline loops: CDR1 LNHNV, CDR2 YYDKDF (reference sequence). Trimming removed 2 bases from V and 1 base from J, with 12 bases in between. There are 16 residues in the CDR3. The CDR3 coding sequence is TGTGCCACCAGCAGATGGACAGCCACTTCCTACAATGAGCAGTTCTTC. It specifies CATSRWTATSYNEQFF.

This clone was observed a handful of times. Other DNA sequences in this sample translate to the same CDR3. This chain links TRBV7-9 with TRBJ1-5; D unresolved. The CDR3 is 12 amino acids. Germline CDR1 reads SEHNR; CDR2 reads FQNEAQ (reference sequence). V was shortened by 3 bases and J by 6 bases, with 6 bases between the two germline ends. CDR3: CASSFGGQPQHF. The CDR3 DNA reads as TGTGCCAGCAGCTTCGGCGGTCAGCCCCAGCATTTT.

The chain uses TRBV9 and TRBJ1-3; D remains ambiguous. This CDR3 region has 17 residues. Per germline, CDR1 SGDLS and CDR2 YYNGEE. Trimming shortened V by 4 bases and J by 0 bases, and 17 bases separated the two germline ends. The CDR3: CASSPNHGSYSGNTIYF. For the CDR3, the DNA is TGTGCCAGCAGCCCAAATCACGGCAGCTACTCTGGAAACACCATATATTTT.

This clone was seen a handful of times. The CDR3 coding sequence is TGTGCCAGCAGCCTAGGGGGAGAGAGGTTTTTT. Translation gives CASSLGGERFF. The rearrangement uses TRBV7-9 and TRBJ1-4; the D gene is possibly TRBD1 (6 bases). Germline V lookup: CDR1 SEHNR, CDR2 FQNEAQ (reference sequence). Trimming removed 5 bases from V and 16 bases from J, with 14 bases in between. The CDR3 extends over 11 amino acids.